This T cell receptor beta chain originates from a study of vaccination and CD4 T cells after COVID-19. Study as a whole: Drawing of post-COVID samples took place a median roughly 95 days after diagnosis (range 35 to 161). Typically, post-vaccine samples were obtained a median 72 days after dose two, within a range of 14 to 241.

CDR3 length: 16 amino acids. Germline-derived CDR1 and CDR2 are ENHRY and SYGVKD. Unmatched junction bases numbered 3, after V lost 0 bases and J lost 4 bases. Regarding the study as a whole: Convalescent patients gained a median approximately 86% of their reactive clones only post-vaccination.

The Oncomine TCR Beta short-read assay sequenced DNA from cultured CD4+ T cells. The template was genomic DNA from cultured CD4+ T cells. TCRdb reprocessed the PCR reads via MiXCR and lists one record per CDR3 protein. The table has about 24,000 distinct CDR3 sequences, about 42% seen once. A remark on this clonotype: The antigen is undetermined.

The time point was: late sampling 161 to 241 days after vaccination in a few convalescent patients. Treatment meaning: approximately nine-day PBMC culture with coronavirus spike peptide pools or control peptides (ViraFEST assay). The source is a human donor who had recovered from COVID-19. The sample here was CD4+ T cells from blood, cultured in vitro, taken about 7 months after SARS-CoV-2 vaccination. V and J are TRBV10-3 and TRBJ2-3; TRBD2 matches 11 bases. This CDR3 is CAISESGTSGSDTQYF. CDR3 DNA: TGTGCCATCAGTGAGTCCGGGACTAGCGGCTCAGATACGCAGTATTTT.